Each of the 10 T cell receptor beta chains below was sequenced from the same sample in a study of blood T cell repertoires in COVID-19. The table came from immunoSEQ multiplex PCR; TCRdb's copy has only in-frame clones and leaves some out. Found here are approximately 320,000 clones, around 90% of them singletons; the top ten hold 2% to 3%. The sample consisted of PBMCs or T cells enriched from blood (not recorded which). The receptors derive from a man aged 55 to 70 who had recovered from COVID-19.

This clone was detected once. Here the CDR3 DNA reads TGTGCCAGCAGCCTCGGGACAGGGTTTGGAAACACCATATATTTT. This codes for CASSLGTGFGNTIYF. This chain connects TRBV13 to TRBJ1-3; 9 nucleotides align to TRBD1. The ends lost 5 bases at V and 3 bases at J; junction bases unmatched: 5. This CDR3 has 15 amino acids. Germline values: CDR1 PRHDT, CDR2 FYEKMQ (reference sequence).

This rearrangement joins TRBV11-3 to TRBJ1-2, with TRBD1 matching over 7 bases. The CDR3 contains 14 residues. Germline V gene data show CDR1 as SGHNT and CDR2 as YENEEA. Losses at the gene ends were 5 bases for V and 6 bases for J; bases not matched to a gene: 9. CDR3 loop: CASSQGGILDGYTF. CDR3 bases: TGTGCCAGCAGCCAGGGGGGTATTTTGGATGGCTACACCTTC.

The chain recombines TRBV4-2 with TRBJ2-1; TRBD2 might be the D (5 bases). Germline values: CDR1 LGHNA, CDR2 YNFKEQ. With 0 bases removed from V and 0 bases from J, the gap between germline ends came to 12 bases. The CDR3 runs to 17 residues. The DNA of the CDR3 is TGTGCCAGCAGCCAAGATCCGCGTGGGAGCTCCTACAATGAGCAGTTCTTC. Translation: CASSQDPRGSSYNEQFF.

The CDR3 reads CASSLAPIGLGQGAYEQYF. CDR3 coding DNA: TGTGCCAGCAGCCTTGCTCCGATCGGTCTGGGACAGGGAGCCTACGAGCAGTACTTC. The chain recombines TRBV7-9 with TRBJ2-7; 9 positions agree with TRBD1. The CDR3 spans 19 residues. Germline values: CDR1 SEHNR, CDR2 FQNEAQ (reference sequence). V gave up 5 bases and J gave up 2 bases; unmatched junction bases: 19.

The chain links TRBV5-1 to TRBJ2-3; D remains ambiguous. The CDR3 length is 12 residues. Deletions cut 1 base from V and 6 bases from J, with 6 bases between. Germline V gene data show CDR1 as SGHRS and CDR2 as YFSETQ. CDR3 region: CASSLWPDTQYF. The CDR3 nucleotides read TGCGCCAGCAGCTTGTGGCCCGATACGCAGTATTTT.

CDR3 coding DNA: TGTGCCAGCAGACCTGATCTGACAGGGGGCGGCTACACCTTC. It is translated as CASRPDLTGGGYTF. V gene TRBV9 combines with J gene TRBJ1-2, with 10 bases fitting TRBD1. This CDR3 has 14 amino acids. The junction had 9 bases not matched to a gene; V was cut back by 5 bases and J by 8 bases. CDR1 SGDLS and CDR2 YYNGEE come from the germline V gene. The whole variable domain, remainder taken from reference TRBV9 and TRBJ1-2, is DSGVTQTPKHLITATGQRVTLRCSPRSGDLSVYWYQQSLDQGLQFLIQYYNGEERAKGNILERFSAQQFPDLHSELNLSSLELGDSALYFCASRPDLTGGGYTFGSGTRLTVV.

The chain is built from TRBV5-1 and TRBJ2-1, with 11 bases identical to TRBD2. The J segment lost 6 bases and the V segment lost 4 bases, leaving 9 bases of the junction unmatched. The CDR3 extends over 16 amino acids. CDR1 is SGHRS and CDR2 is YFSETQ in the germline V gene. CDR3 residues: CASSIHSGRASNEQFF. CDR3 DNA sequence: TGCGCCAGCAGCATACATAGCGGGAGGGCCTCCAATGAGCAGTTCTTC.

The gene calls are TRBV7-3 and TRBJ2-2, with 11 nucleotides matching TRBD2. The CDR3 consists of 16 residues. The J segment lost 5 bases and the V segment lost 8 bases, leaving 10 bases of the junction unmatched. In germline, CDR1 is SGHTA, CDR2 FQGTGA. CDR3 DNA sequence: TGTGCCAGCGGGACTAGCGGCCCAATTAGGACCGGGGAGCTGTTTTTT. As protein: CASGTSGPIRTGELFF.

The gene calls are TRBV12-3 or TRBV12-4 and TRBJ1-4; 10 nucleotides align to TRBD1. V lost 10 bases and J lost 7; bases outside the gene matches: 6. The CDR3 covers 13 residues. The CDR3 is CANSRDRGEKLFF. CDR3 bases: TGTGCCAACTCCCGGGACAGGGGTGAAAAACTGTTTTTT.

V gene TRBV6-5 combines with J gene TRBJ1-3; 7 bases fit TRBD1. This CDR3 is 15 amino acids long. After removal of 6 bases from V and 0 bases from J, the junction contained 5 bases not matched to a gene. The germline V gene has CDR1 MNHEY and CDR2 SVGAGI. The CDR3 is CASSSDRNSGNTIYF. CDR3 bases: TGTGCCAGCAGCTCGGACAGGAACTCTGGAAACACCATATATTTT.